This is a list of T cell receptor beta chains from one sample in a study of neurological immune-mediated disorders. Using its own MiXCR run on the 5' RACE reads, TCRdb lists one record per CDR3 protein. The sample holds 55,000 to 65,000 distinct CDR3 sequences, about 10% seen once. The sample taken for sequencing was PBMCs. The source is a male donor with HTLV-1-associated myelopathy (HAM/TSP). Both conserved end residues are part of each CDR3. The order of the fields is V gene, D gene, J gene, clone size, CDR3 DNA, CDR3 protein. A D gene is named only where the DNA matches it firmly. For some rows the clone size is stated as once, few or many, or as a class when expanded; others skip it.

v_gene: TRBV11-2; d_gene: -; j_gene: TRBJ2-7; abundance: many; CDR3nt: TGTGCCAGCAGCTTTCCAGGATTCTACGAGCAGTACTTC; CDR3aa: CASSFPGFYEQYF
v_gene: TRBV20-1; d_gene: -; j_gene: TRBJ1-2; abundance: -; CDR3nt: TGCAGTGCTAGCTTCGCGATCGAGGGCTACACCTTC; CDR3aa: CSASFAIEGYTF
v_gene: TRBV28; d_gene: -; j_gene: TRBJ2-7; abundance: many; CDR3nt: TGTGCCAGCAGTTTTATAGGTAAAGTGGACGAGCAGTACTTC; CDR3aa: CASSFIGKVDEQYF
v_gene: TRBV5-1; d_gene: TRBD1; j_gene: TRBJ1-1; abundance: many; CDR3nt: TGCGCCAGCAGCTTTAAACAGGGGGCGGGTCTGCTCACTGAAGCTTTCTTT; CDR3aa: CASSFKQGAGLLTEAFF
v_gene: TRBV18; d_gene: -; j_gene: TRBJ1-6; abundance: many; CDR3nt: TGTGCCAGCTCACCGTCCAAGGGAGCGAATTCACCCCTCCACTTT; CDR3aa: CASSPSKGANSPLHF
v_gene: TRBV5-6; d_gene: -; j_gene: TRBJ1-5; abundance: many; CDR3nt: TGTGCCAGCAGCTCGAGATATAGCAATCAGCCCCAGCATTTT; CDR3aa: CASSSRYSNQPQHF
v_gene: TRBV10-3; d_gene: -; j_gene: TRBJ2-2; abundance: many; CDR3nt: TGTGCCATCAGGGTAGAATGGAACACCGGGGAGCTGTTTTTT; CDR3aa: CAIRVEWNTGELFF
v_gene: TRBV5-1; d_gene: -; j_gene: TRBJ2-4; abundance: many; CDR3nt: TGCGCCAGCAGCGGGGGGGCAATCCCCAAAAACATTCAGTACTTC; CDR3aa: CASSGGAIPKNIQYF
v_gene: TRBV5-1; d_gene: -; j_gene: TRBJ1-2; abundance: many; CDR3nt: TGCGCCAGCAGCTCTCAGGGGAGTTATGGCTACACCTTC; CDR3aa: CASSSQGSYGYTF
v_gene: TRBV7-2; d_gene: -; j_gene: TRBJ1-6; abundance: many; CDR3nt: TGTGCCAGCAGCCTGGACAGTCTAAATTCACCCCTCCACTTT; CDR3aa: CASSLDSLNSPLHF
v_gene: TRBV10-3; d_gene: TRBD1; j_gene: TRBJ2-2; abundance: many; CDR3nt: TGTGCCATCAGTACGGGACAGGGTGCTACCGGGGAGCTGTTTTTT; CDR3aa: CAISTGQGATGELFF
v_gene: TRBV29-1; d_gene: TRBD1; j_gene: TRBJ1-6; abundance: medium-sized; CDR3nt: TGCAGCGTTTCGGGACAGGGGAGCTCCTATAATTCACCCCTCCACTTT; CDR3aa: CSVSGQGSSYNSPLHF
v_gene: TRBV5-1; d_gene: TRBD1; j_gene: TRBJ1-1; abundance: many; CDR3nt: TGCGCCAGCAGCGAGACTACAGGGGGAAACACTGAAGCTTTCTTT; CDR3aa: CASSETTGGNTEAFF
v_gene: TRBV7-2; d_gene: -; j_gene: TRBJ2-3; abundance: many; CDR3nt: TGTGCCAGCAGCTTAGCCCCCCCGGGGCTTAGCACAGATACGCAGTATTTT; CDR3aa: CASSLAPPGLSTDTQYF
v_gene: TRBV29-1; d_gene: TRBD2; j_gene: TRBJ2-7; abundance: many; CDR3nt: TGCAGCGTCGTGGGTGAGCTAGCGGGGGTCAACGAGCAGTACTTC; CDR3aa: CSVVGELAGVNEQYF
v_gene: TRBV20-1; d_gene: TRBD1; j_gene: TRBJ2-7; abundance: many; CDR3nt: TGCAGTGCTTCGACAGGGGGATCCTACGAGCAGTACTTC; CDR3aa: CSASTGGSYEQYF
v_gene: TRBV19; d_gene: -; j_gene: TRBJ1-1; abundance: many; CDR3nt: TGTGCCAGTAGTATATCAGGGGAGAACACTGAAGCTTTCTTT; CDR3aa: CASSISGENTEAFF
v_gene: TRBV15; d_gene: -; j_gene: TRBJ1-1; abundance: many; CDR3nt: TGTGCCACCAGCAGAGTTGGTACAGGGAGGTACACTGAAGCTTTCTTT; CDR3aa: CATSRVGTGRYTEAFF
v_gene: TRBV7-8; d_gene: -; j_gene: TRBJ2-5; abundance: -; CDR3nt: TGTGCCAGCAGGAACGCGGAGGGTTCAGAGACCCAGTACTTC; CDR3aa: CASRNAEGSETQYF
v_gene: TRBV9; d_gene: TRBD2; j_gene: TRBJ2-5; abundance: many; CDR3nt: TGTGCCAGCAGCCGGCAGGGAGGGGAGACCCAGTACTTC; CDR3aa: CASSRQGGETQYF
v_gene: TRBV5-1; d_gene: -; j_gene: TRBJ2-7; abundance: many; CDR3nt: TGCGCCAGCAGCTTGACGGTCGGTGGCTCCTACGAGCAGTACTTC; CDR3aa: CASSLTVGGSYEQYF
v_gene: TRBV5-1; d_gene: TRBD1; j_gene: TRBJ1-2; abundance: many; CDR3nt: TGCGCCAGCAGCTTTGGACAGGGGACTAACTATGGCTACACCTTC; CDR3aa: CASSFGQGTNYGYTF
v_gene: TRBV7-2; d_gene: TRBD2; j_gene: TRBJ2-5; abundance: many; CDR3nt: TGTGCCAGCAGCTTAGAGGGGGCGGGGGGGTCGTACTTC; CDR3aa: CASSLEGAGGSYF
v_gene: TRBV5-1; d_gene: -; j_gene: TRBJ2-5; abundance: medium-sized; CDR3nt: TGCGCCAGCAGCTTGGAAGAGACCCAGTACTTC; CDR3aa: CASSLEETQYF
v_gene: TRBV7-9; d_gene: -; j_gene: TRBJ2-5; abundance: many; CDR3nt: TGTGCCAGCAGCTCCCGGGGGACCACCCAAGAGACCCAGTACTTC; CDR3aa: CASSSRGTTQETQYF
v_gene: TRBV7-8; d_gene: -; j_gene: TRBJ1-1; abundance: many; CDR3nt: TGTGCCAGCAGCTTAGGGAGGAACACTGAAGCTTTCTTT; CDR3aa: CASSLGRNTEAFF
v_gene: TRBV5-1; d_gene: -; j_gene: TRBJ2-5; abundance: many; CDR3nt: TGCGCCAGCAGCTTGGGGGGTAACCAAGAGACCCAGTACTTC; CDR3aa: CASSLGGNQETQYF